This T cell receptor (beta chain) was recovered during a study of cytomegalovirus exposure and HLA in healthy donors. PCR used 60 Vbeta primers and 13 Jbeta primers. The method was immunoSEQ multiplex PCR; TCRdb's version includes in-frame clones alone and lacks a portion of them. This repertoire includes around 140,000 clones. Germline V gene lookup returns CDR1 SGHVS and CDR2 FQNEAQ. With 4 bases clipped from V and 2 bases from J, the junction kept 3 bases outside the gene matches. The CDR3 runs to 15 residues. As concerns this clone: The antigen remains undetermined.

Notes on the study in general: As was reported, the classifier diagnosed cytomegalovirus status with high specificity and sensitivity.

In nominal health when sampled, donors likely had unrecorded immune exposures nonetheless. The sequence derives from a woman in her thirties or forties in good health and CMV-seronegative. The specimen was PBMCs. The V and J genes are TRBV7-8 and TRBJ1-5; 9 positions match TRBD1. CDR3 protein: CASSSRDRGNQPQHF. CDR3 DNA sequence: TGTGCCAGCAGCTCCCGGGACAGGGGCAATCAGCCCCAGCATTTT.